These 5 T cell receptor beta chains share one sample of origin, sequenced in a study of tumor-infiltrating lymphocytes in oesophageal squamous cell carcinoma. TCRdb passed the PCR reads through MiXCR, listing each CDR3 protein once. The table has 6,000 to 6,500 distinct CDR3 sequences, more than 14% seen once; the top ten hold roughly a sixth. The sample comprised esophageal tumor tissue. These receptors were taken from a male donor with esophageal squamous cell carcinoma.

This clonotype was seen many times. This chain uses TRBV4-2 with TRBJ1-3; 7 nucleotides match TRBD1. The CDR3 runs to 16 residues. Trimming at V came to 0 bases and at J to 3 bases, leaving 5 bases not matched to a gene. CDR1 is LGHNA, CDR2 YNFKEQ, per germline. Written as DNA, the CDR3 is TGTGCCAGCAGCCAAGACTACAGGGGAGGTGGAAACACCATATATTTT. It translates to CASSQDYRGGGNTIYF.

In this sample, this clonotype turned up a few times. A single base separates this from a much larger clone, so it may be a read error. The V gene is TRBV19, the J gene TRBJ2-1; D possibly matches TRBD1 or TRBD2 (5 bases each). V was pared by 7 bases and J by 10 bases, with 32 bases between. The CDR3 has 18 amino acids. Germline lookup yields CDR1 LNHDA and CDR2 SQIVND (reference sequence). The DNA for the CDR3 is TGTGCCAGTATTTATGAGGGGTCGCCAGGACTCAATGCCTACGAGCAGTTCTTC. It translates to CASIYEGSPGLNAYEQFF.

This clonotype was picked up a small number of times. CDR3: CASRGNGAGELFF. CDR3 nucleotides: TGTGCCAGCAGGGGGAATGGGGCCGGGGAGCTGTTTTTT. The J gene is TRBJ2-2, the V gene TRBV2; no clear D. Trimming removed 6 bases from V and 6 bases from J, with 11 bases in between. Germline V gives CDR1 SNHLY, CDR2 FYNNEI. This CDR3 region has 13 residues.

This clonotype has ten or more counts. This chain uses TRBV10-3 with TRBJ2-7; 8 bases align to TRBD1. Unmatched junction bases numbered 4, after V lost 4 bases and J lost 2 bases. Germline loops: CDR1 ENHRY, CDR2 SYGVKD. The CDR3 consists of 14 residues. The CDR3 DNA is TGTGCCATCAGTGGACAGGGGTACACCTACGAGCAGTACTTC. It codes for CAISGQGYTYEQYF.

This clonotype turned up a few times. The chain uses TRBV5-6 and TRBJ2-5; 8 nucleotides match TRBD1. The J call may be mistaken, given a closer DNA end match to TRBJ2-1. This CDR3 region has 15 residues. CDR1 and CDR2 from the germline V gene are SGHDT and YYEEEE. CDR3 protein: CASSHPTGQVYEQFF. The DNA for the CDR3 is TGTGCCAGCAGCCACCCAACGGGACAGGTCTACGAGCAGTTCTTC.